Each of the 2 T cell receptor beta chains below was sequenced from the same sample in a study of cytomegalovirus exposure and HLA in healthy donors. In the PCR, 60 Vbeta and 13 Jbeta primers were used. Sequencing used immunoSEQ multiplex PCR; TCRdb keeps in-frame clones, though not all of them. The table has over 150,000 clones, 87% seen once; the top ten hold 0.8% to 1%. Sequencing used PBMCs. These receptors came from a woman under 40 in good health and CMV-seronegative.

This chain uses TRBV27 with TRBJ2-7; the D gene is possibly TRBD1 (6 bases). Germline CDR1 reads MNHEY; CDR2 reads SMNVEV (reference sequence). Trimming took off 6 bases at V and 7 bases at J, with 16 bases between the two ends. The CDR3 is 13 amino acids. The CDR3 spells CASRATGSWEQYF. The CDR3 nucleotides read TGTGCCAGCAGAGCCACAGGGTCTTGGGAGCAGTACTTC.

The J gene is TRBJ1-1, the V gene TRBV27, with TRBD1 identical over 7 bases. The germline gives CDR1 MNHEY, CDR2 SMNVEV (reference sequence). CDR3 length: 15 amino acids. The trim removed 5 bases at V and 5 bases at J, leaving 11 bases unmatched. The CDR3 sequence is CASSPEQGRKTEAFF. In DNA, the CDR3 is TGTGCCAGCAGTCCGGAACAGGGGCGGAAGACTGAAGCTTTCTTT.